The clone carrying this T cell receptor beta chain was seen repeatedly, ten times or more. Its antigen is unknown. Sequencing libraries for TCR beta were prepared with iRepertoire HTBI primers and Arm-PCR of CDR3 regions. TCRdb called the multiplex PCR reads again in MiXCR, with one record for every CDR3 protein. The sample comprises about 320,000 distinct CDR3 sequences, about 20% of which are singletons, and around 36% rests with the top ten. Time point described: newly diagnosed GD, antithyroid drugs for less than 3 months. The TCR library was prepared using RNA isolated from PBMCs. From each patient, around 8.7 milliliters of peripheral blood was drawn and collected into an EDTA anticoagulant tube. This sample was included in a study of regulatory T cells in long-lasting Graves disease. Overall study context: Newly diagnosed Graves' patients had taken antithyroid drugs under 3 months. Study results and limitations: Tissue studied was limited to peripheral blood, excluding thyroid tissue. Persistent-disease Graves' patients showed less TCR diversity than new cases.

This CDR3 is 14 amino acids long. Germline loops: CDR1 SGHRS, CDR2 YFSETQ. The V and J ends lost 0 bases and 8 bases, in that order; junction bases with no gene match: 5. This rearrangement joins TRBV5-1 to TRBJ1-2, with 9 bases identical to TRBD1. Here the sequenced sample was peripheral blood mononuclear cells (PBMCs), taken at new diagnosis, from a patient treated with antithyroid drugs. This clonotype originated in a female donor with Graves disease. This CDR3 is CASSLEGQGSGYTF. CDR3 DNA sequence: TGCGCCAGCAGCTTGGAGGGACAGGGATCAGGCTACACCTTC.